This T cell receptor (beta chain) was sequenced in a study of breast tumors, draining lymph nodes, adjacent tissues. With respect to this clonotype: Its antigen is still unknown.

The V end lost 11 bases, the J end lost 5 bases, and 20 bases lay between the germline ends. CDR1 and CDR2 (germline): KGHDR, SFDVKD. The CDR3 length is 15 residues. Study-level results: Compared with lymph nodes, tumors were less diverse; compared with nontumor tissue, more. Data only fit, rather than demonstrated, lymph node origin of most tumor T cells. The data were judged consistent with most tumor T cells coming from lymph node and expanding in tumor.

MiXCR was run by TCRdb on the multiplex PCR reads, yielding one entry per CDR3 protein. The sample consists of 60,000 to 65,000 distinct CDR3 sequences, 57% of them appearing once. Sequencing was performed on breast tumor tissue. The V and J genes are TRBV24-1 and TRBJ2-2, with TRBD2 as a possible D gene (6 bases). This clonotype originated in a female donor with breast cancer. Some clones in this sample may be carry-over from other donors' samples. This CDR3 is CAISPGLPGTGELFF. CDR3 coding DNA: TGTGCCATCTCCCCGGGACTCCCCGGGACCGGGGAGCTGTTTTTT.